This T cell receptor (beta chain) was found in a study of response to subunit inactivated influenza vaccine. Study outcomes and limitations: Every seasonal influenza vaccination brings in few new T cells, the authors suggested.

The CDR3 spans 16 residues. Germline CDR1 reads LNHDA; CDR2 reads SQIVND (reference sequence). V lost 2 bases and J lost 0; bases outside the gene matches: 3. The sample holds a few counts of this clonotype. Its antigen remains unknown. TCRdb used MiXCR to reprocess the RT-PCR reads, holding one entry per CDR3 protein. The sample shows 600,000 to 700,000 distinct CDR3 sequences, approximately 15% of them seen only once. The sample here was PBMCs from blood, taken 14 days before vaccination. The clonotype was recovered from a man aged 50 to 60 who received an inactivated influenza vaccine. The V gene is TRBV19, the J gene TRBJ2-2; 7 bases are shared with TRBD2. The CDR3 sequence: CASSIRAGANTGELFF. The CDR3 nucleotides are TGTGCCAGTAGTATAAGGGCGGGAGCGAACACCGGGGAGCTGTTTTTT.